These T cell receptor beta chains were read from a single sample in a study of cytomegalovirus exposure and HLA in healthy donors. The repertoire was sequenced with immunoSEQ multiplex PCR; TCRdb's copy has only in-frame clones and lacks some. Here the sample spans around 150,000 clones, approximately 72% being singletons. Specimen: PBMCs. Receptors were obtained from a female donor in good health and CMV-seronegative. CDR3s include the opening cysteine and the closing phenylalanine or tryptophan. D genes are given only for firm matches. Expanded clones get a size class; other rows say once, few or many, or leave the size out.

TRBJ2-1 NA TRBV30 NA CAWSVGSPEQFF TGTGCCTGGAGTGTGGGGAGTCCTGAGCAGTTCTTC
TRBJ1-2 NA TRBV19 NA CASSARDLRGYGYTF TGTGCCAGTAGCGCACGGGACTTGCGGGGCTATGGCTACACCTTC
TRBJ2-2 NA TRBV9 NA CASSVTLTGNTGELFF TGTGCCAGCAGCGTGACTCTGACCGGGAACACCGGGGAGCTGTTTTTT
TRBJ2-7 TRBD2 TRBV5-4 NA CASSLELAGRGEQYF TGTGCCAGCAGCTTGGAACTAGCGGGAAGAGGAGAGCAGTACTTC
TRBJ2-1 TRBD2 TRBV6-6 NA CASTLKRGLAIDEQFF TGTGCCAGCACCCTCAAACGGGGACTAGCAATCGATGAGCAGTTCTTC
TRBJ2-1 NA TRBV5-4 few CASSLVPSWEQFF TGTGCCAGCAGCTTGGTCCCTAGCTGGGAGCAGTTCTTC
TRBJ2-5 NA TRBV10-1 NA CASSAGRETQYF TGCGCCAGCAGTGCAGGGCGGGAGACCCAGTACTTC
TRBJ1-6 NA TRBV5-6 NA CASSSIYRYDSPLHF TGTGCCAGCAGCTCTATCTACAGGTACGATTCACCCCTCCACTTT
TRBJ1-1 TRBD1 TRBV7-2 NA CASRPGQRLNTEAFF TGTGCCAGCAGGCCGGGACAGAGACTGAACACTGAAGCTTTCTTT
TRBJ1-6 NA TRBV18 NA CATTGSMDNSPLHF TGTGCCACCACAGGGTCGATGGATAATTCACCCCTCCACTTT
TRBJ2-7 TRBD1 TRBV5-4 NA CASSLEGTGGAEQYF TGTGCCAGCAGCTTGGAGGGGACAGGGGGCGCCGAGCAGTACTTC
TRBJ1-5 TRBD1 TRBV5-1 NA CASSWGTGDNQPQHF TGCGCCAGCAGCTGGGGGACAGGGGACAACCAGCCCCAGCATTTT
TRBJ2-3 TRBD1 TRBV30 few CAWTTGQNTDTQYF TGTGCCTGGACCACGGGACAGAACACAGATACGCAGTATTTT
TRBJ2-3 NA TRBV5-1 NA CASSPTPGTDTQYF TGCGCCAGCAGCCCCACCCCAGGGACAGATACGCAGTATTTT
TRBJ2-5 NA TRBV5-4 NA CASSLDPAGTQYF TGTGCCAGCAGCTTGGACCCCGCCGGGACCCAGTACTTC
TRBJ2-1 NA TRBV10-3 NA CATLGLPYNEQFF TGTGCCACCCTGGGACTCCCCTACAATGAGCAGTTCTTC
TRBJ1-5 NA TRBV9 once CASSVAGISQPQHF TGTGCCAGCAGCGTAGCGGGGATATCTCAGCCCCAGCATTTT
TRBJ1-3 NA TRBV7-2 NA CASSLGGGFSGNTIYF TGTGCCAGCAGCTTAGGCGGGGGTTTCTCTGGAAACACCATATATTTT
TRBJ2-1 NA TRBV7-2 NA CASSLASDYNEQFF TGTGCCAGCAGCTTAGCTAGCGACTACAATGAGCAGTTCTTC
TRBJ1-3 TRBD1 TRBV5-6 NA CASSLNRGIGNTIYF TGTGCCAGCAGCTTGAACAGGGGTATAGGAAACACCATATATTTT
TRBJ2-7 TRBD1 TRBV7-9 NA CASSLPPGTGNYEQYF TGTGCCAGCAGCTTACCCCCCGGGACAGGAAACTACGAGCAGTACTTC
TRBJ1-1 TRBD1 TRBV7-3 once CASSAQGLGTEAFF TGTGCCAGCAGCGCACAGGGGTTAGGCACTGAAGCTTTCTTT
TRBJ2-6 NA TRBV5-5 NA CASSLAGPLGANVLTF TGTGCCAGCAGCTTGGCGGGTCCTCTCGGGGCCAACGTCCTGACTTTC